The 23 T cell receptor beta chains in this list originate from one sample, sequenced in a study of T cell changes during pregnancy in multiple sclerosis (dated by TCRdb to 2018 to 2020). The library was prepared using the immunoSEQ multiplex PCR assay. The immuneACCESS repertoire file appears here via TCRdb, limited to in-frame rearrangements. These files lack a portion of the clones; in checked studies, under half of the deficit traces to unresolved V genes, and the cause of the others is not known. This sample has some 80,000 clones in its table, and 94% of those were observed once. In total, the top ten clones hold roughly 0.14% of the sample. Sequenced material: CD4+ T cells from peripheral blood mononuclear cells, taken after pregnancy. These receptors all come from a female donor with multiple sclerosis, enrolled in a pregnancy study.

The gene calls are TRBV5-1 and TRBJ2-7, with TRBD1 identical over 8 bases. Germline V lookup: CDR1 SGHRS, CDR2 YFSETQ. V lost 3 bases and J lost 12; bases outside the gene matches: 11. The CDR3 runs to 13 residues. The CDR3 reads CASSWGQASVWYF. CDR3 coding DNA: TGCGCCAGCAGCTGGGGACAGGCGTCCGTCTGGTACTTC.

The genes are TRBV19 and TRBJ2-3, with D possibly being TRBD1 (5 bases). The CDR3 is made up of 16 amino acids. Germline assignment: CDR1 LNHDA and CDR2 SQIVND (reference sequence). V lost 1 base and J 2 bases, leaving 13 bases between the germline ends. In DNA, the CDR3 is TGTGCCAGTAGTATAGGGAGACAGCAAATCACAGATACGCAGTATTTT. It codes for CASSIGRQQITDTQYF.

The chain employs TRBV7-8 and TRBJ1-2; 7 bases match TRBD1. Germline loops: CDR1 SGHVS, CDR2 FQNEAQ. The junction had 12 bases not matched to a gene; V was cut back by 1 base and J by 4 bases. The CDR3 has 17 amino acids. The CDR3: CASSLEGQTTPFYGYTF. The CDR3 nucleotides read TGTGCCAGCAGCTTAGAGGGACAGACCACACCCTTCTATGGCTACACCTTC. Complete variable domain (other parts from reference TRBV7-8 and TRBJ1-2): GAGVSQSPRYKVAKRGQDVALRCDPISGHVSLFWYQQALGQGPEFLTYFQNEAQLDKSGLPSDRFFAERPEGSVSTLKIQRTQQEDSAVYLCASSLEGQTTPFYGYTFGSGTRLTVV.

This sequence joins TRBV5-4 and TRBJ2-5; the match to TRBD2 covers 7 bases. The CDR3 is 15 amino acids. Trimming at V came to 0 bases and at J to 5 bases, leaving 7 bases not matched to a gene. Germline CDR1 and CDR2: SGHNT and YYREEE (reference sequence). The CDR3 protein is CASSLAGGRRETQYF. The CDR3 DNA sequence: TGTGCCAGCAGCTTGGCTGGCGGGAGAAGGGAGACCCAGTACTTC.

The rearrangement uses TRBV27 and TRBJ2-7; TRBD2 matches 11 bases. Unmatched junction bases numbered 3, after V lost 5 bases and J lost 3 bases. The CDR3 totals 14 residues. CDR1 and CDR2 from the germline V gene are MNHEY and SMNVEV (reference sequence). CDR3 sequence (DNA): TGTGCCAGCAGTCGTACTAGCGGGGGCTACGAGCAGTACTTC. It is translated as CASSRTSGGYEQYF.

The CDR3 reads CASKTGASGANVLTF. The CDR3 DNA reads TGTGCCAGCAAGACAGGGGCCTCTGGGGCCAACGTCCTGACTTTC. This chain connects TRBV28 to TRBJ2-6; 8 bases agree with TRBD1. Germline-derived CDR1 and CDR2 are MDHEN and SYDVKM. This CDR3 region has 15 residues. Losses at the gene ends were 7 bases for V and 0 bases for J; bases not matched to a gene: 2.

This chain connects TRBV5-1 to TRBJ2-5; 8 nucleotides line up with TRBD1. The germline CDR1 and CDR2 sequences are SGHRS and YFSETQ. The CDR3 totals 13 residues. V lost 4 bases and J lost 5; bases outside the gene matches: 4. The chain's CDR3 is CASSGQGRETQYF. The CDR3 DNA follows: TGCGCCAGCAGCGGACAGGGTAGGGAGACCCAGTACTTC.

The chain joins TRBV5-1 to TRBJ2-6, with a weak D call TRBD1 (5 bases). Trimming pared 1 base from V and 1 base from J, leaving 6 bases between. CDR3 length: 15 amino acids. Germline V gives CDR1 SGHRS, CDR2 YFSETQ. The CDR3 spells CASSLKGSGANVLTF. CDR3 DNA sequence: TGCGCCAGCAGCTTGAAGGGGTCTGGGGCCAACGTCCTGACTTTC.

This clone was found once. As DNA, the CDR3 is TGTGCCAGCAGCCAAGCAGGGGGAATCGGCTATACGCAGTATTTT. It translates to CASSQAGGIGYTQYF. The chain joins TRBV5-4 to TRBJ2-3, with 7 bases that match TRBD1. J was trimmed by 7 bases and V by 4 bases; bases with no gene match: 12. The germline gives CDR1 SGHNT, CDR2 YYREEE (reference sequence). CDR3 length: 15 residues. Using reference TRBV5-4 and TRBJ2-3 for the parts outside the CDR3, the full variable domain is ETGVTQSPTHLIKTRGQQVTLRCSSQSGHNTVSWYQQALGQGPQFIFQYYREEENGRGNFPPRFSGLQFPNYSSELNVNALELDDSALYLCASSQAGGIGYTQYFGPGTRLTVL.

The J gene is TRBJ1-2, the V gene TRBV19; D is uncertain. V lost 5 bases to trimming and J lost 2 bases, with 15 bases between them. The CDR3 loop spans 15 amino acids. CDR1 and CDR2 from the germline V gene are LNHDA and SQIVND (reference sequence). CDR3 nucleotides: TGTGCCAGTAGTCTTCCAGACTCCTGGAACTATGGCTACACCTTC. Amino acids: CASSLPDSWNYGYTF.

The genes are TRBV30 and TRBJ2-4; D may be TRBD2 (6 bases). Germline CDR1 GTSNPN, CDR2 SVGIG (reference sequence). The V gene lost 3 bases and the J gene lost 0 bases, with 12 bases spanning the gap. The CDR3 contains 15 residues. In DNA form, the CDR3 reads TGTGCCTGGAGGCACTACGGGGGAGCCAAAAACATTCAGTACTTC. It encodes CAWRHYGGAKNIQYF. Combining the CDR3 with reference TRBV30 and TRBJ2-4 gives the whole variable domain SQTIHQWPATLVQPVGSPLSLECTVEGTSNPNLYWYRQAAGRGLQLLFYSVGIGQISSEVPQNLSASRPQDRQFILSSKKLLLSDSGFYLCAWRHYGGAKNIQYFGAGTRLSVL.

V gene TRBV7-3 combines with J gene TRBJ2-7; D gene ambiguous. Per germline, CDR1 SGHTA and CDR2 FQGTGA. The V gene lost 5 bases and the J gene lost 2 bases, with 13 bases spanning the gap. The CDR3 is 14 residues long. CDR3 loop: CASSRQPGPYEQYF. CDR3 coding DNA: TGTGCCAGCAGCCGCCAACCAGGTCCCTACGAGCAGTACTTC.

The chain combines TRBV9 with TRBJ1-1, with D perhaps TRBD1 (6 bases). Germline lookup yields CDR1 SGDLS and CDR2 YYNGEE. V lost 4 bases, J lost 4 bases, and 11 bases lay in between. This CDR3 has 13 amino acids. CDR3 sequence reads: CASSRTEATEAFF. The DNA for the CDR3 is TGTGCCAGCAGCAGGACAGAGGCCACTGAAGCTTTCTTT. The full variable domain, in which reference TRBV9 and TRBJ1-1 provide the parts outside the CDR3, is DSGVTQTPKHLITATGQRVTLRCSPRSGDLSVYWYQQSLDQGLQFLIQYYNGEERAKGNILERFSAQQFPDLHSELNLSSLELGDSALYFCASSRTEATEAFFGQGTRLTVV.

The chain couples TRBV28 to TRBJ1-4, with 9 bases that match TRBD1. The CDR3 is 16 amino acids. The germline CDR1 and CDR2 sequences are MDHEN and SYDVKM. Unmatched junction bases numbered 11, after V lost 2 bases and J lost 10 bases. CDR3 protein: CASSLMLGGQGLKLFF. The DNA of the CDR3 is TGTGCCAGCAGTTTAATGTTGGGGGGACAGGGTCTAAAACTGTTTTTT. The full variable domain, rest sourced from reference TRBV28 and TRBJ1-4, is DVKVTQSSRYLVKRTGEKVFLECVQDMDHENMFWYRQDPGLGLRLIYFSYDVKMKEKGDIPEGYSVSREKKERFSLILESASTNQTSMYLCASSLMLGGQGLKLFFGSGTQLSVL.

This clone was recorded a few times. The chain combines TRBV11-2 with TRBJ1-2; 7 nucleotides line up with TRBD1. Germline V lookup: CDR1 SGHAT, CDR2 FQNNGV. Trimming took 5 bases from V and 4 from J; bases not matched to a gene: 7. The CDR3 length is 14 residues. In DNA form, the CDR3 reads TGTGCCAGCAGCCTCAGACAGGGCGGCTATGGCTACACCTTC. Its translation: CASSLRQGGYGYTF.

In DNA form, the CDR3 reads TGTGCCAGCAGCGGCCCTAGCGCAGAGACCCAGTACTTC. Its protein product is CASSGPSAETQYF. The chain recombines TRBV7-9 with TRBJ2-5, with a tentative D call TRBD2 (6 bases). V lost 5 bases, J lost 4 bases, and 11 bases lay in between. The germline gives CDR1 SEHNR, CDR2 FQNEAQ (reference sequence). This CDR3 contains 13 residues.

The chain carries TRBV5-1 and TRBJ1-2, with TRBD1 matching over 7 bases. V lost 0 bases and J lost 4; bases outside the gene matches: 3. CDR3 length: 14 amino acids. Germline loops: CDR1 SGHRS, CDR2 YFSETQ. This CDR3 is CASSLGGQTYGYTF. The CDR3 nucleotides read TGCGCCAGCAGCTTGGGGGGACAGACCTATGGCTACACCTTC.

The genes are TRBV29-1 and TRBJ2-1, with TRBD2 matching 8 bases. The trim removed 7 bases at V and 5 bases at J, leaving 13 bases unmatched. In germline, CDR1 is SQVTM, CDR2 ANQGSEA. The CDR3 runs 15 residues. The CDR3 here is CSATQRERGHNEQFF. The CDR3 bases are TGCAGCGCCACCCAGCGGGAGAGGGGCCACAATGAGCAGTTCTTC.

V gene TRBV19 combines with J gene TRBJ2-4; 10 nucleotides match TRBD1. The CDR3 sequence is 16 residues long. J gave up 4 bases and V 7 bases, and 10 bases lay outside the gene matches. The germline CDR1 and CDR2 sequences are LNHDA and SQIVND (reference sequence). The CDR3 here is CASTNGPGQGKNIQYF. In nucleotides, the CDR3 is TGTGCCAGTACCAACGGGCCGGGACAGGGGAAAAACATTCAGTACTTC.

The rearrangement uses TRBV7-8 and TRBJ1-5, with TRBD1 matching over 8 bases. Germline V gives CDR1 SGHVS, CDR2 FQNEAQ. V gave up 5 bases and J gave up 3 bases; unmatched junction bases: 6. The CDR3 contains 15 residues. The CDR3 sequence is CASSMTGADNQPQHF. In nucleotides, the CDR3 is TGTGCCAGCAGCATGACAGGGGCGGACAATCAGCCCCAGCATTTT.

Written as DNA, the CDR3 is TGCGCCAGCAGCTTGGTACTTTCGAACACCGGGGAGCTGTTTTTT. Amino acids: CASSLVLSNTGELFF. This chain links TRBV5-1 with TRBJ2-2; D gene ambiguous. The germline CDR1 and CDR2 sequences are SGHRS and YFSETQ. The CDR3 length is 15 residues. V lost 0 bases and J 0 bases, leaving 6 bases between the germline ends.

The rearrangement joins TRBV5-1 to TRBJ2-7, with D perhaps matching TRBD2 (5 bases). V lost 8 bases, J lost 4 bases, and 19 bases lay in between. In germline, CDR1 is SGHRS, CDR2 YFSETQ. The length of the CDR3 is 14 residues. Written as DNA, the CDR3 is TGCGCCAGTCGAACGGCCCCCGGGGAATACGAGCAGTACTTC. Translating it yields CASRTAPGEYEQYF.

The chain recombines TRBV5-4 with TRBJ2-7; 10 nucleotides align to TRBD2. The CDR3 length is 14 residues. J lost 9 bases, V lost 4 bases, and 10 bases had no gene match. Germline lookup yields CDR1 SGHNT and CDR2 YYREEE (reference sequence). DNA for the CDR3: TGTGCCAGCAGCCAATATAGACTAGCGGGCGGGCAGTACTTC. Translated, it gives CASSQYRLAGGQYF. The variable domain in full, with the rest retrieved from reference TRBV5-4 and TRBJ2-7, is ETGVTQSPTHLIKTRGQQVTLRCSSQSGHNTVSWYQQALGQGPQFIFQYYREEENGRGNFPPRFSGLQFPNYSSELNVNALELDDSALYLCASSQYRLAGGQYFGPGTRLTVT.